A single sample is the source of the 25 T cell receptor beta chains below, sequenced in a study of T cell changes during pregnancy in multiple sclerosis. Sequencing was performed with immunoSEQ multiplex PCR; in TCRdb, only in-frame clones are kept and a portion is missing. The table shows some 70,000 clones, with about 91% occurring only once. The sequences come from peripheral blood, collected in the second trimester of pregnancy. The receptors come from a female donor in good health, enrolled as a control in a pregnancy study.

This chain connects TRBV19 to TRBJ1-1; no reliable D call. Deletions cut 3 bases from V and 5 bases from J, with 10 bases between. Germline CDR1 is LNHDA and CDR2 is SQIVND (reference sequence). The CDR3 is made up of 13 amino acids. CDR3 nucleotide sequence: TGTGCCAGTAGTATTTACTGGCGGACTGAAGCTTTCTTT. The encoded protein is CASSIYWRTEAFF.

The J gene is TRBJ2-1, the V gene TRBV10-2; 8 bases line up with TRBD1. V lost 6 bases to trimming and J lost 6 bases; unmatched junction nucleotides: 4. Germline values: CDR1 WSHSY, CDR2 SAAADI. The CDR3 is 13 residues long. The CDR3 DNA is TGCGCCAGCAGACAGGGGGGTGGCAATGAGCAGTTCTTC. Protein sequence: CASRQGGGNEQFF.

The V gene is TRBV27, the J gene TRBJ2-2; D is perhaps TRBD1 (5 bases). Trimming took off 3 bases at V and 3 bases at J, with 20 bases between the two ends. The germline V gene encodes CDR1 MNHEY and CDR2 SMNVEV (reference sequence). The CDR3 has 18 residues. CDR3 in DNA: TGTGCCAGCAGTTTGGTTGTTCCCCGACAGTCCTACACCGGGGAGCTGTTTTTT. It codes for CASSLVVPRQSYTGELFF.

The chain recombines TRBV27 with TRBJ2-7, with 14 nucleotides matching TRBD2. The V segment lost 7 bases and the J segment 2 bases; nucleotides outside the gene matches: 10. This CDR3 region has 17 residues. Germline V gene data show CDR1 as MNHEY and CDR2 as SMNVEV (reference sequence). CDR3 in DNA: TGTGCCAGCAAAGGGACTAGCGGGGGCCGTGCCCCCTACGAGCAGTACTTC. Its translation: CASKGTSGGRAPYEQYF.

In its sample, this clone was seen once. The chain links TRBV28 to TRBJ1-4, with 9 bases identical to TRBD1. V shed 3 bases, J shed 0 bases, and the junction held 2 bases outside the gene matches. This CDR3 contains 16 residues. Germline V gives CDR1 MDHEN, CDR2 SYDVKM. The CDR3 loop reads CASSLGQGSTNEKLFF. CDR3 in DNA: TGTGCCAGCAGTTTGGGACAGGGCTCAACTAATGAAAAACTGTTTTTT.

This clone was observed once. The V gene is TRBV5-1, the J gene TRBJ2-5; D call uncertain. Germline V gene lookup returns CDR1 SGHRS and CDR2 YFSETQ. The CDR3 has 13 amino acids. V was pared by 2 bases and J by 1 base, with 6 bases between. CDR3 sequence reads: CASSFGSQETQYF. DNA of the CDR3: TGCGCCAGCAGCTTTGGCAGCCAAGAGACCCAGTACTTC. Full variable domain (outside the CDR3, taken from reference TRBV5-1 and TRBJ2-5): KAGVTQTPRYLIKTRGQQVTLSCSPISGHRSVSWYQQTPGQGLQFLFEYFSETQRNKGNFPGRFSGRQFSNSRSEMNVSTLELGDSALYLCASSFGSQETQYFGPGTRLLVL.

V is TRBV30 and J is TRBJ2-1; 10 bases line up with TRBD1. Per the germline V gene, CDR1 is GTSNPN and CDR2 is SVGIG (reference sequence). The CDR3 totals 13 residues. Germline trimming cut 5 bases from V and 2 bases from J; bases unmatched to any gene: 0. The CDR3 coding sequence is TGTGCCTGGGGACAGGGGGCCTACAATGAGCAGTTCTTC. Translating it yields CAWGQGAYNEQFF.

This chain uses TRBV5-8 with TRBJ1-3; 8 bases are shared with TRBD1. Per the germline V gene, CDR1 is SGHTS and CDR2 is YDEGEE. V trimming: 2 bases; J trimming: 0 bases; junction bases outside the gene matches: 13. The CDR3 totals 19 residues. The CDR3 DNA follows: TGTGCCAGCAGCTTTCGCCCTCGGGGACAGGAAAACTCTGGAAACACCATATATTTT. It encodes CASSFRPRGQENSGNTIYF.

The V gene is TRBV6-4, the J gene TRBJ1-5; TRBD1 might be the D (5 bases). Germline CDR1 and CDR2: MRHNA and SNTAGT. CDR3 length: 14 residues. The V end was cut by 3 bases, the J end by 6 bases, with 12 bases between. The CDR3 reads CASSESGDGQPQHF. The CDR3 bases are TGTGCCAGCAGTGAGTCGGGGGACGGTCAGCCCCAGCATTTT.

CDR3 residues: CASSFRQGLLGYTF. CDR3 nucleotide sequence: TGTGCCAGCAGTTTCCGACAGGGTCTTCTCGGCTACACCTTC. J is TRBJ1-2 and V is TRBV28; TRBD1 matches 7 bases. J lost 8 bases, V lost 3 bases, and 9 bases had no gene match. Germline lookup yields CDR1 MDHEN and CDR2 SYDVKM. This CDR3 has 14 residues.

The chain links TRBV4-3 to TRBJ1-2; D gene unclear. CDR3 length: 16 amino acids. V lost 0 bases to trimming and J lost 3 bases, with 14 bases between them. Looked up from germline, CDR1 is LGHNA and CDR2 is YSLEER. In DNA form, the CDR3 reads TGCGCCAGCAGCCAAGACACGGCCCGGCGGGACTATGGCTACACCTTC. Its protein product is CASSQDTARRDYGYTF.

The chain uses TRBV5-1 and TRBJ1-1; the match to TRBD1 covers 8 bases. Germline V lookup: CDR1 SGHRS, CDR2 YFSETQ. This CDR3 comprises 15 residues. The V and J ends lost 4 bases and 3 bases, in that order; junction bases with no gene match: 8. The CDR3 region is CASSPQGAKDTEAFF. The CDR3 DNA sequence: TGCGCCAGCAGCCCCCAGGGGGCAAAGGACACTGAAGCTTTCTTT.

This chain uses TRBV7-3 with TRBJ2-1, with 8 bases matching TRBD2. The CDR3 totals 18 residues. Germline V lookup: CDR1 SGHTA, CDR2 FQGTGA. The V segment lost 4 bases and the J segment 5 bases; nucleotides outside the gene matches: 16. The chain's CDR3 is CASSSTWGGAGADNEQFF. The CDR3 region has the DNA TGTGCCAGCAGCTCAACCTGGGGGGGAGCGGGAGCGGACAATGAGCAGTTCTTC.

This chain joins TRBV18 and TRBJ2-1; D may be TRBD2 (5 bases). Between the trimmed V and J ends, which lost 2 bases and 8 bases, there was a span of 7 bases. The CDR3 extends over 12 amino acids. Germline V gene lookup returns CDR1 KGHSH and CDR2 LQKENI. The CDR3 reads CASSPDGDEQFF. The CDR3 DNA reads TGTGCCAGCTCACCAGACGGGGATGAGCAGTTCTTC.

The chain employs TRBV4-3 and TRBJ2-2; no clear D gene. CDR1 and CDR2 (germline): LGHNA, YSLEER. The V gene lost 0 bases and the J gene lost 3 bases, with 11 bases spanning the gap. This CDR3 region has 16 residues. This chain's CDR3 is CASSQERDYHTGELFF. The DNA of the CDR3 is TGCGCCAGCAGCCAAGAAAGAGATTATCACACCGGGGAGCTGTTTTTT.

The gene calls are TRBV4-1 and TRBJ2-4; unclear D gene. Per germline, CDR1 MGHRA and CDR2 YSYEKL. The CDR3 has 16 amino acids. V lost 4 bases, J lost 4 bases, and 17 bases lay in between. The CDR3 nucleotides are TGCGCCAGCAGCCTATTATACGGAGATATGAAAAACATTCAGTACTTC. Translating it yields CASSLLYGDMKNIQYF.

The CDR3 sequence: CAWGPPGNTIYF. The CDR3 coding sequence is TGTGCCTGGGGCCCGCCTGGAAACACCATATATTTT. V is TRBV30 and J is TRBJ1-3, with D uncertain. Trimming cost V 5 bases and J 2 bases, with 7 bases left between them. The CDR3 is made up of 12 amino acids. CDR1 is GTSNPN, CDR2 SVGIG, per germline (reference sequence).

This clone was counted only a few times. The CDR3 is CASSPGTWGGGYTF. In DNA, the CDR3 is TGTGCCAGTAGCCCAGGGACTTGGGGCGGTGGCTACACCTTC. The chain joins TRBV19 to TRBJ1-2; tentative D call: TRBD1 (5 bases). V lost 6 bases to trimming and J lost 7 bases, with 18 bases between them. The CDR3 contains 14 residues. Germline assignment: CDR1 LNHDA and CDR2 SQIVND (reference sequence).

The rearrangement joins TRBV2 to TRBJ1-2; 7 positions match TRBD1. The CDR3 loop spans 12 amino acids. In germline, CDR1 is SNHLY, CDR2 FYNNEI. Trimming removed 6 bases from V and 8 bases from J; junction bases left unmatched: 6. CDR3 nucleotide sequence: TGTGCCAGCAGGGCAGGGGGATCGGGCTACACCTTC. It yields the protein CASRAGGSGYTF.

This clone was seen just once. V and J are TRBV28 and TRBJ2-7; 8 nucleotides line up with TRBD1. CDR1 is MDHEN, CDR2 SYDVKM, per germline. V lost 4 bases, J lost 2 bases, and 13 bases stayed unmatched. The CDR3 sequence is 17 residues long. CDR3 DNA: TGTGCCAGCAGTTCGTCCTACAGGGGGGCCCGGCCCTACGAGCAGTACTTC. Translated: CASSSSYRGARPYEQYF. The full variable domain, completed using reference TRBV28 and TRBJ2-7, is DVKVTQSSRYLVKRTGEKVFLECVQDMDHENMFWYRQDPGLGLRLIYFSYDVKMKEKGDIPEGYSVSREKKERFSLILESASTNQTSMYLCASSSSYRGARPYEQYFGPGTRLTVT.

The chain recombines TRBV15 with TRBJ1-2; a possible D gene is TRBD1 (5 bases). With 4 bases removed from V and 1 base from J, the gap between germline ends came to 19 bases. The CDR3 runs 17 residues. The germline gives CDR1 LNHNV, CDR2 YYDKDF (reference sequence). The CDR3 region is CATSKGSWRDGNYGYTF. The CDR3 DNA sequence: TGTGCCACCAGCAAAGGGTCGTGGCGGGACGGTAACTATGGCTACACCTTC.

The chain recombines TRBV4-1 with TRBJ2-7; 8 bases map to TRBD1. This CDR3 spans 16 amino acids. Germline V gene data show CDR1 as MGHRA and CDR2 as YSYEKL. Trimming at V came to 4 bases and at J to 5 bases, leaving 13 bases not matched to a gene. The CDR3 reads CASSPSPMDRAHEQYF. CDR3 sequence (DNA): TGCGCCAGCAGCCCATCTCCGATGGACAGGGCCCACGAGCAGTACTTC.

The J gene is TRBJ2-1, the V gene TRBV1; the D call TRBD2 from the table was never checked on the DNA. TRBV1 counts as a pseudogene. The CDR3 has 12 amino acids. Here the CDR3 reads CTSSQDRNEQFF. The CDR3 bases are TGCACCAGCAGCCAAGATCGGAATGAGCAGTTCTTC.

The rearrangement joins TRBV28 to TRBJ1-2; maybe TRBD1 (6 bases). The CDR3 runs to 15 residues. The germline gives CDR1 MDHEN, CDR2 SYDVKM. Trimming left V 4 bases short and J 3 bases short, with 15 bases between. CDR3 sequence reads: CASSSIRGAHYGYTF. The CDR3 DNA reads TGTGCCAGCAGTTCCATCAGGGGCGCCCACTATGGCTACACCTTC.

V and J are TRBV4-2 and TRBJ1-4; TRBD1 matches 10 bases. Germline V gives CDR1 LGHNA, CDR2 YNFKEQ. The CDR3 runs 15 residues. With V trimmed by 0 bases and J by 7 bases, 2 bases remained unmatched. In DNA form, the CDR3 reads TGTGCCAGCAGCCAAGATCGGACAGGGGGTGAAAAACTGTTTTTT. Its protein product is CASSQDRTGGEKLFF.